This T cell receptor beta chain was identified during a study of shared T cell receptors in the human thymus. This CDR3 comprises 20 residues. Germline assignment: CDR1 SGHRS and CDR2 YFSETQ. V was clipped by 0 bases and J by 1 base; unmatched bases: 18. TCRdb keeps only in-frame clones here, not all; method: immunoSEQ multiplex PCR. The table records approximately 730,000 clones, roughly 88% of them present only once. This clone was seen only once. This same sample was also part of a study on human thymus T cells. From that paper: Immunologically healthy infants in Finland undergoing congenital heart defect surgery were the donors. Thymic tissue was derived from resections collected during corrective heart surgery. A high degree of thymic repertoire overlap among unrelated individuals was reported in related research.

The gene calls are TRBV5-1 and TRBJ2-7, with TRBD1 matching over 8 bases. This TCR came from a girl under three years old with a congenital heart defect. Input material: thymocytes. The CDR3 reads CASSLEGRQGYRIGSYEQYF. The CDR3 DNA follows: TGCGCCAGCAGCTTGGAAGGCCGACAGGGGTATAGGATAGGATCCTACGAGCAGTACTTC.